This T cell receptor (beta chain) originates from a study of blood T cell repertoires in COVID-19. Study-level background: The cDNA or gDNA used as material had been derived from T cells, B-cell-depleted T cells, or PBMCs.

The table came from immunoSEQ multiplex PCR; TCRdb's copy has only in-frame clones and leaves some out. The table has about 210,000 clones, about 83% seen once. Germline V lookup: CDR1 MRHNA, CDR2 SNTAGT. V lost 6 bases to trimming and J lost 1 base, with 9 bases between them. The CDR3 runs to 13 residues. The sequence came from a middle-aged woman with active or convalescent COVID-19. Input material: peripheral blood. The chain uses TRBV6-4 and TRBJ1-1, with unresolved D. The CDR3 DNA sequence: TGTGCCAGCAGGCTTCAGTCGAACACTGAAGCTTTCTTT. Translating gives CASRLQSNTEAFF.